Listed below are T cell receptor beta chains from one sample, sequenced in a study of cytomegalovirus exposure and HLA in healthy donors. Assay used: immunoSEQ multiplex PCR; TCRdb lists only in-frame clones, some missing. This repertoire shows some 130,000 clones, 65% to 80% found once; its top ten account for around 6.3%. Sequenced material: PBMCs. The receptors come from a man in his forties in good health and CMV-seropositive. CDR3s include the opening cysteine and the closing phenylalanine or tryptophan. Fields, in order: clone size, V gene, J gene, D gene, CDR3 protein, CDR3 DNA. The D gene is left open where the match is weak. The size field is filled for only some rows; it gives once, few, many or a size class.

.	TRBV5-1	TRBJ1-3	TRBD1	CASMTGTGNTIYF	TGCGCCAGCATGACAGGGACTGGAAACACCATATATTTT
.	TRBV29-1	TRBJ2-4	.	CSVEKQGIQYF	TGCAGCGTGGAAAAACAGGGCATTCAGTACTTC
.	TRBV25-1	TRBJ1-4	TRBD1	CASSQTGGNEKLFF	TGTGCCAGCAGCCAGACAGGGGGAAATGAAAAACTGTTTTTT
.	TRBV10-2	TRBJ2-5	TRBD2	CASKDSGSGRKETQYF	TGCGCCAGCAAGGATTCGGGGAGCGGGAGAAAAGAGACCCAGTACTTC
.	TRBV2	TRBJ1-5	TRBD1	CASKRGQSNQPQHF	TGTGCCAGCAAGAGGGGGCAAAGCAATCAGCCCCAGCATTTT
.	TRBV19	TRBJ1-6	TRBD1	CASSIQTGTNSPLHF	TGTGCCAGTAGTATTCAGACAGGGACCAATTCACCCCTCCACTTT
.	TRBV7-2	TRBJ2-1	TRBD2	CASSSRTSGRRNEQFF	TGTGCCAGCAGCTCCAGGACTAGCGGGAGACGCAATGAGCAGTTCTTC
.	TRBV18	TRBJ1-5	TRBD1	CASTFGQGAEQPQHF	TGTGCCAGCACCTTCGGACAGGGGGCAGAGCAGCCCCAGCATTTT
.	TRBV6-5	TRBJ2-6	.	CASRPGFGANVLTF	TGTGCCAGCAGGCCAGGGTTTGGGGCCAACGTCCTGACTTTC
.	TRBV4-1	TRBJ2-2	.	CASSSLAEGRLFF	TGCGCCAGCAGTTCACTTGCGGAGGGAAGGCTGTTTTTT
.	TRBV27	TRBJ2-5	.	CASSIAGMLETQYF	TGTGCCAGCAGTATCGCAGGGATGCTCGAGACCCAGTACTTC
.	TRBV6-5	TRBJ2-3	TRBD2	CASRLTGEGTQYF	TGTGCCAGCAGACTGACGGGGGAGGGCACGCAGTATTTT
.	TRBV4-2	TRBJ2-1	TRBD2	CASSGGSIYNEQFF	TGTGCCAGCAGCGGCGGGAGTATCTACAATGAGCAGTTCTTC
.	TRBV19	TRBJ1-2	TRBD1	CASSITGGGGYTF	TGTGCCAGTAGTATCACAGGGGGCGGTGGCTACACCTTC
.	TRBV28	TRBJ1-1	.	CASSLQGKNTEAFF	TGTGCCAGCAGTTTGCAGGGAAAGAACACTGAAGCTTTCTTT
.	TRBV6-1	TRBJ2-1	TRBD2	CASSELAGGYNEQFF	TGTGCCAGCAGTGAACTAGCGGGAGGGTACAATGAGCAGTTCTTC
once	TRBV19	TRBJ2-1	.	CASSSGSPSYNEQFF	TGTGCCAGTAGCTCCGGGAGTCCGTCCTACAATGAGCAGTTCTTC
.	TRBV18	TRBJ1-1	TRBD1	CASSPLDRETEAFF	TGTGCCAGCTCACCTCTTGACAGGGAAACTGAAGCTTTCTTT
.	TRBV4-2	TRBJ2-1	TRBD2	CASSQAATSGYNEQFF	TGTGCCAGCAGCCAAGCTGCGACTAGCGGATACAATGAGCAGTTCTTC
.	TRBV7-9	TRBJ1-1	.	CASSAAPWGDTEAFF	TGTGCCAGCAGCGCGGCCCCCTGGGGGGACACTGAAGCTTTCTTT
.	TRBV15	TRBJ2-1	.	CATSAGSYNEQFF	TGTGCCACCAGTGCGGGCTCCTACAATGAGCAGTTCTTC
.	TRBV7-9	TRBJ1-2	.	CASSRGTDYGYTF	TGTGCCAGCAGCCGCGGGACCGACTATGGCTACACCTTC
.	TRBV4-1	TRBJ1-2	TRBD1	CASSQDREGGYTF	TGCGCCAGCAGCCAGGACAGGGAGGGCGGCTACACCTTC
few	TRBV7-9	TRBJ2-5	TRBD1	CASSGQGKETQYF	TGTGCCAGCAGCGGACAGGGTAAAGAGACCCAGTACTTC
.	TRBV5-8	TRBJ2-7	.	CASRARQASYEQYF	TGTGCCAGCAGAGCTAGACAGGCCTCCTACGAGCAGTACTTC
.	TRBV27	TRBJ1-2	.	CASSPPSGGYTF	TGTGCCAGCAGTCCACCTTCGGGAGGCTACACCTTC
.	TRBV30	TRBJ2-6	.	CAGTLLGSGANVLTF	TGTGCCGGGACTCTTCTAGGCTCTGGGGCCAACGTCCTGACTTTC
.	TRBV10-1	TRBJ2-3	.	CASRADGEEDTQYF	TGCGCCAGCAGAGCGGACGGAGAAGAAGATACGCAGTATTTT
.	TRBV21-1	TRBJ2-7	.	CASSKPGVGYEQYF	TGTGCCAGCAGCAAACCGGGGGTGGGCTACGAGCAGTACTTC